The 29 T cell receptor beta chains presented below share a single source sample, sequenced in a study of blood T cells in healthy people across ages. A sample-barcoded 5' primer and a J-beta primer mix were used in a second PCR of about 7 to 11 cycles. MiXCR, applied by TCRdb to the 5' RACE reads, yields one record per CDR3 protein. Among more than 1,000,000 distinct CDR3 sequences, 25% were seen once, and the ten largest hold approximately 0.75%. These data also featured in a second study, about T cells of mothers and their children.

Sequenced: blood. Every receptor here comes from a girl aged 2-10 years in good health.

CDR3 DNA: TGCAGCGTTGAGGGGCCAGTCCTCAGCTCCTACAATGAGCAGTTCTTC. It is translated as CSVEGPVLSSYNEQFF. The J gene is TRBJ2-1, the V gene TRBV29-1, with D possibly being TRBD1 (5 bases). The CDR3 sequence is 16 residues long. Trimming pared 3 bases from V and 0 bases from J, leaving 15 bases between. CDR1 and CDR2 (germline): SQVTM, ANQGSEA.

The chain combines TRBV7-6 with TRBJ1-4; D not resolved. V gave up 5 bases and J gave up 0 bases, with 16 bases separating them. The length of the CDR3 is 17 residues. The germline CDR1 and CDR2 sequences are SGHVS and FNYEAQ. The CDR3 sequence is CASSPTFGPSTNEKLFF. CDR3 nucleotide sequence: TGTGCCAGCAGCCCAACGTTTGGGCCGTCAACTAATGAAAAACTGTTTTTT.

This rearrangement joins TRBV12-3 or TRBV12-4 to TRBJ1-4, with no clear D. Trimming removed 5 bases at V and 8 bases at J, with 15 bases between. The CDR3 is made up of 14 amino acids. The CDR3 reads CASSPTPLWEKLFF. The CDR3 DNA sequence: TGTGCCAGCAGTCCTACACCCTTATGGGAAAAACTGTTTTTT.

V and J are TRBV10-3 and TRBJ2-5, with 7 bases aligning to TRBD1. Germline loops: CDR1 ENHRY, CDR2 SYGVKD. The CDR3 runs 13 residues. V was clipped by 7 bases and J by 3 bases; unmatched bases: 5. In DNA form, the CDR3 reads TGTGCCATCAACGGACAGGACGAAGAGACCCAGTACTTC. Its protein product is CAINGQDEETQYF.

The chain recombines TRBV20-1 with TRBJ2-5, with a weak D call TRBD1 (6 bases). The end of the DNA aligns better with TRBJ2-1, so the J call may be wrong. The germline CDR1 and CDR2 sequences are DFQATT and SNEGSKA (reference sequence). There are 13 residues in the CDR3. CDR3 in amino acids: CSAHTGYGDEQFF. The CDR3 coding sequence is TGCAGTGCCCATACAGGGTACGGCGATGAGCAGTTCTTC.

This chain uses TRBV2 with TRBJ2-7, with 7 bases identical to TRBD2. The V and J ends lost 10 bases and 1 base, in that order; junction bases with no gene match: 4. CDR3 length: 12 amino acids. The V gene's germline CDR1 is SNHLY and CDR2 FYNNEI. CDR3 protein: CATQRDSYEQYF. CDR3 nucleotide sequence: TGTGCCACCCAGCGGGATTCCTACGAGCAGTACTTC.

This clonotype was counted at least ten times. The rearrangement uses TRBV3-1 and TRBJ2-5, with D perhaps assigned TRBD1 or TRBD2 (6 bases each). V shed 4 bases and J shed 10 bases, with 13 bases lying between them. Germline V CDR1 and CDR2: LGHDT, YNNKEL (reference sequence). CDR3 length equals 12 residues. CDR3 bases: TGTGCCAGCAGCCTCCTAAGGGGGGTCCAGTACTTC. It encodes CASSLLRGVQYF.

The gene calls are TRBV12-3 or TRBV12-4 and TRBJ2-1, with D tentatively TRBD2 (5 bases). The CDR3 is 15 amino acids. V lost 6 bases to trimming and J lost 9 bases, with 21 bases between them. CDR3 sequence reads: CASSELVIGIPEQFF. CDR3 in DNA: TGTGCCAGCAGCGAACTAGTTATAGGAATCCCTGAGCAGTTCTTC.

This clonotype was detected a few times. The rearrangement joins TRBV29-1 to TRBJ2-7, with D perhaps matching TRBD2 (6 bases). Trimming took off 1 base at V and 7 bases at J, with 17 bases between the two ends. Germline CDR1 SQVTM, CDR2 ANQGSEA. This CDR3 contains 14 residues. The CDR3 coding sequence is TGCAGCGTTGAAGTTGGGAGAAGCAGCGGGGAGCAGTACTTC. This codes for CSVEVGRSSGEQYF.

This clonotype was recorded a few times. The chain recombines TRBV20-1 with TRBJ1-2; D uncertain. Germline V lookup: CDR1 DFQATT, CDR2 SNEGSKA (reference sequence). V lost 3 bases and J lost 4, with 6 bases in between. The length of the CDR3 is 11 residues. The CDR3 here is CSASPGYGYTF. For the CDR3, the DNA is TGCAGTGCTAGCCCGGGCTATGGCTACACCTTC.

The rearrangement joins TRBV4-3 to TRBJ2-5; D possibly corresponds to TRBD2 (5 bases). The CDR3 has 14 residues. The germline gives CDR1 LGHNA, CDR2 YSLEER. V lost 3 bases and J lost 5, with 13 bases in between. The CDR3 coding sequence is TGCGCCAGCAGCCAGGCTACTAGAGACGAGACCCAGTACTTC. Amino acids: CASSQATRDETQYF.

The V and J genes are TRBV12-5 and TRBJ2-7, with D perhaps TRBD1 (6 bases). The length of the CDR3 is 14 residues. V dropped 1 base and J dropped 6 bases, with 13 bases sitting between them. From germline, CDR1 is LGHNT and CDR2 FRNRAP. The CDR3 reads CASGLAINRAEQYF. CDR3 nucleotides: TGTGCTAGTGGTTTGGCAATTAACAGGGCCGAGCAGTACTTC.

This clonotype was counted a few times. The chain carries TRBV29-1 and TRBJ2-5; 7 bases are shared with TRBD1. Germline V gene lookup returns CDR1 SQVTM and CDR2 ANQGSEA. J gave up 4 bases and V 6 bases, and 5 bases lay outside the gene matches. This CDR3 contains 12 residues. The CDR3 reads CSVHRDRETQYF. CDR3 nucleotide sequence: TGCAGCGTCCACCGGGACAGAGAGACCCAGTACTTC.

With regard to this clonotype: An end of the junction does not agree with germline; a read error may underlie this. The rearrangement links TRBV5-5 to TRBJ2-7; 7 nucleotides align to TRBD1. The CDR3 spans 14 residues. CDR1 and CDR2 from the germline V gene are SGHKS and YYEKEE (reference sequence). CDR3 sequence (DNA): TGTACCAGCAGCATAGACAGGGTCTATTACGAGCAGTACTTC. It encodes CTSSIDRVYYEQYF.

This clonotype occurred a few times. The chain is built from TRBV14 and TRBJ2-7; 9 bases match TRBD2. With 4 bases clipped from V and 3 bases from J, the junction kept 7 bases outside the gene matches. CDR3 length: 15 amino acids. CDR1 is SGHDN and CDR2 is FVKESK in the germline V gene. The CDR3 DNA follows: TGTGCCAGCAGCCGGATAGCGGGGGATTACTACGAGCAGTACTTC. Its translation: CASSRIAGDYYEQYF.

J is TRBJ2-2 and V is TRBV12-3 or TRBV12-4; D unclear. V was trimmed by 5 bases and J by 7 bases, leaving 17 bases between them. This CDR3 has 15 residues. The CDR3, as DNA: TGTGCCAGCAGTCCTACTCGACCTGGGGTCGGGGAGCTGTTTTTT. This sequence encodes CASSPTRPGVGELFF.

The chain recombines TRBV19 with TRBJ2-1; D is unclear. The CDR3 length is 16 residues. Germline CDR1 LNHDA, CDR2 SQIVND (reference sequence). Deletions cut 0 bases from V and 1 base from J, with 10 bases between. The CDR3 region has the DNA TGTGCCAGTAGTATAGAAAACCGAGTATCCTACAATGAGCAGTTCTTC. Translation: CASSIENRVSYNEQFF.

This chain connects TRBV7-9 to TRBJ2-5; D call uncertain. V lost 3 bases and J lost 10, with 9 bases in between. Looked up from germline, CDR1 is SEHNR and CDR2 is FQNEAQ (reference sequence). The CDR3 runs 11 residues. The CDR3 DNA follows: TGTGCCAGCAGCTTGATGACTGACCAGTACTTC. It codes for CASSLMTDQYF.

This clonotype was seen a few times. The V and J genes are TRBV12-3 or TRBV12-4 and TRBJ1-1; D is undetermined. The CDR3 runs to 13 residues. V lost 10 bases, J lost 2 bases, and 14 bases lay in between. CDR3 sequence (DNA): TGTGCCACCTCACTCTCACCAAACACTGAAGCTTTCTTT. Translating gives CATSLSPNTEAFF.

Details on this clonotype: An end of the junction does not agree with germline; a read error may underlie this. The chain uses TRBV4-2 and TRBJ1-1; no clear D gene. CDR1 and CDR2 (germline): LGHNA, YNFKEQ. CDR3 length: 15 residues. CDR3 in amino acids: CASSQDIRGGSLALF. CDR3 bases: TGTGCCAGCAGCCAAGATATTCGCGGAGGGAGTTTAGCTCTCTTT.

This clonotype was observed a handful of times. This chain uses TRBV4-2 with TRBJ2-7; TRBD2 matches at 10 bases. This CDR3 spans 16 amino acids. The trim removed 3 bases at V and 0 bases at J, leaving 5 bases unmatched. In germline, CDR1 is LGHNA, CDR2 YNFKEQ. The CDR3 region is CASSQAASGSSYEQYF. CDR3 nucleotide sequence: TGTGCCAGCAGCCAGGCCGCTAGCGGGAGCTCCTACGAGCAGTACTTC.

The chain recombines TRBV12-3 or TRBV12-4 with TRBJ2-1; D is ambiguous. The CDR3 has 9 amino acids. The germline V and J ends were trimmed by 8 bases and 10 bases, with 6 bases remaining between them. The CDR3 region has the DNA TGTGCCAGCGGACCGGAGCAGTTCTTC. As protein: CASGPEQFF.

Comment on this clonotype: Being one base from a much bigger clone, this may be a read error. J is TRBJ2-2 and V is TRBV20-1; 10 bases match TRBD2. This CDR3 contains 16 residues. V shed 0 bases and J 5 bases; nucleotides not matched to a gene: 6. Germline CDR1 DFQATT, CDR2 SNEGSKA (reference sequence). As DNA, the CDR3 is TGCAGTGCTAGAGATGCTAGCGGGGGTCTAACCGGGGAGCTGTTTTTT. The encoded protein is CSARDASGGLTGELFF.

The chain recombines TRBV7-9 with TRBJ2-2; 12 nucleotides agree with TRBD2. V lost 5 bases, J lost 4 bases, and 5 bases stayed unmatched. Germline CDR1 and CDR2: SEHNR and FQNEAQ (reference sequence). The CDR3 consists of 16 residues. CDR3 sequence reads: CASSPGLAGTTGELFF. CDR3 bases: TGTGCCAGCAGCCCGGGACTAGCGGGTACCACCGGGGAGCTGTTTTTT.

This clonotype came up once. The chain joins TRBV11-2 to TRBJ2-7; D gene uncertain. The V end was cut by 2 bases, the J end by 4 bases, with 18 bases between. The germline gives CDR1 SGHAT, CDR2 FQNNGV. This CDR3 is 16 amino acids long. Here the CDR3 DNA reads TGTGCCAGCAGCTTAAGTTCCGACCCCTTCCTTTACGAGCAGTACTTC. This translates into CASSLSSDPFLYEQYF.

This chain connects TRBV3-1 to TRBJ2-7, with D hard to call. The CDR3 covers 14 residues. Germline assignment: CDR1 LGHDT and CDR2 YNNKEL (reference sequence). V lost 0 bases and J lost 5, with 11 bases in between. The CDR3 region has the DNA TGTGCCAGCAGCCAAGATTTGGGCCCCAACGAGCAGTACTTC. Residues: CASSQDLGPNEQYF.

The V gene is TRBV2, the J gene TRBJ1-1, with D perhaps matching TRBD1 (5 bases). Germline V CDR1 and CDR2: SNHLY, FYNNEI. CDR3 length equals 13 residues. The ends were cut back, 6 bases at V and 4 bases at J, with 12 bases in the middle. CDR3 region: CASRPGRGTEAFF. In DNA, the CDR3 is TGTGCCAGCAGACCAGGGAGGGGCACTGAAGCTTTCTTT.

This clonotype was found once. The rearrangement uses TRBV27 and TRBJ2-3; D possibly corresponds to TRBD2 (5 bases). CDR1 and CDR2 (germline): MNHEY, SMNVEV (reference sequence). V shed 7 bases and J shed 5 bases, with 16 bases lying between them. The CDR3 spans 14 residues. DNA for the CDR3: TGTGCCAGCACCAGCATCCAGCGGAGAGATACGCAGTATTTT. Protein product: CASTSIQRRDTQYF.

This clonotype appeared many times. The chain has TRBV7-2 and TRBJ2-4, with TRBD2 matching over 8 bases. Looked up from germline, CDR1 is SGHTA and CDR2 is FQGNSA. The CDR3 contains 15 residues. V was pared by 5 bases and J by 8 bases, with 11 bases of the junction left unmatched. In DNA, the CDR3 is TGTGCCAGCAGCCAGTATTTTAGCGGGGAGGACATTCAGTACTTC. This sequence encodes CASSQYFSGEDIQYF.